Each of the 5 T cell receptor beta chains below was sequenced from the same sample in a study of blood T cells in healthy people across ages. Then a second PCR, running roughly 7 to 11 cycles, was carried out with a sample-barcoded 5' primer and a J-beta primer mix. TCRdb reprocessed the 5' RACE reads via MiXCR and lists one record per CDR3 protein. The table records roughly 1,800,000 distinct CDR3 sequences, around half of them present only once. Sequencing was performed on blood. The receptors derive from a woman aged 40-49 years in good health.

The sample holds a few counts of this clonotype. The J gene is TRBJ2-7, the V gene TRBV4-3; TRBD1 matches at 9 bases. Germline trimming cut 0 bases from V and 2 bases from J; bases unmatched to any gene: 2. CDR1 and CDR2 (germline): LGHNA, YSLEER. This CDR3 region has 15 residues. The CDR3 spells CASSQEGQGTYEQYF. Written as DNA, the CDR3 is TGCGCCAGCAGCCAAGAGGGACAGGGAACCTACGAGCAGTACTTC.

This clonotype was seen many times. The CDR3 protein is CATSDPPYNEQFF. CDR3 DNA: TGTGCCACCAGTGACCCCCCCTACAATGAGCAGTTCTTC. The gene calls are TRBV24-1 and TRBJ2-1; no clear D. This CDR3 contains 13 residues. Germline V CDR1 and CDR2: KGHDR, SFDVKD. With 4 bases removed from V and 2 bases from J, the gap between germline ends came to 5 bases.

V is TRBV5-1 and J is TRBJ2-5; possibly TRBD2 for D (6 bases). Germline CDR1 reads SGHRS; CDR2 reads YFSETQ. V was cut by 1 base and J by 0 bases, with 10 bases left in between. The CDR3 is 15 residues long. The CDR3 loop reads CASSLYAGYQETQYF. The DNA of the CDR3 is TGCGCCAGCAGCTTGTATGCGGGGTACCAAGAGACCCAGTACTTC.

This clonotype came up a few times. The V call is TRBV29-1, the J call TRBJ2-7; tentatively, D is TRBD1 (6 bases). This CDR3 contains 14 residues. Between the trimmed V and J ends, which lost 7 bases and 2 bases, there was a span of 18 bases. The germline gives CDR1 SQVTM, CDR2 ANQGSEA. The CDR3 here is CSATTTGQTYEQYF. The CDR3 nucleotides are TGCAGCGCCACAACCACCGGACAGACCTACGAGCAGTACTTC.

The chain employs TRBV7-2 and TRBJ1-2; 9 positions agree with TRBD1. J lost 7 bases, V lost 6 bases, and 9 bases had no gene match. The CDR3 runs to 14 residues. Germline values: CDR1 SGHTA, CDR2 FQGNSA. The CDR3 loop is CASRGGQGGRGYTF. The CDR3 DNA is TGTGCCAGCAGGGGGGGACAGGGAGGTCGTGGCTACACCTTC. The whole variable domain, remainder taken from reference TRBV7-2 and TRBJ1-2, is GAGVSQSPSNKVTEKGKDVELRCDPISGHTALYWYRQSLGQGLEFLIYFQGNSAPDKSGLPSDRFSAERTGGSVSTLTIQRTQQEDSAVYLCASRGGQGGRGYTFGSGTRLTVV.